The present T cell receptor beta chain was sequenced within a study of T cells in Graves' hyperthyroidism and ophthalmopathy. Study context: Before treatment of any kind, peripheral blood was taken at initial diagnosis.

Template material for amplifying TCR beta CDR3 regions consisted of RNA transcripts. TCR CDR3 underwent first-round RT-PCR with the HTBI primer set. TCRdb called the multiplex PCR reads again in MiXCR, with one record for every CDR3 protein. Here the sample spans around 250,000 distinct CDR3 sequences, about a sixth being singletons. This clonotype showed up just a few times. The antigen is undetermined. Exclusion criteria comprised uncontrolled infection, other autoimmune disease, pregnancy or lactation. PBMCs were collected from an approximately 9 ml volume of fresh peripheral blood. This CDR3 contains 13 residues. The J segment lost 5 bases and the V segment lost 4 bases, leaving 3 bases of the junction unmatched. The germline CDR1 and CDR2 sequences are LNHDA and SQIVND (reference sequence). Whole-study findings and limits: Onset of ophthalmopathy came a median approximately 6 months after the model predicted it.

This sequence joins TRBV19 and TRBJ2-7, with 9 positions matching TRBD1. Sequenced material: blood. The origin of this receptor is a woman aged 18-35 years with Graves' ophthalmopathy. CDR3 loop: CASSTGTGNEQYF. The CDR3 nucleotides read TGTGCCAGTAGTACCGGGACAGGGAACGAGCAGTACTTC.